Below, 30 T cell receptor beta chains from the same sample are listed, as sequenced in a study of T cell repertoires in cytomegalovirus infection (dated by TCRdb to about 2019). Instrument used: Illumina HiSeq 1500. In-frame beta chains were kept once TCRdb had trimmed the public reads at Q25 with fastp and called clones with MiXCR. Duplicate CDR3 protein sequences are folded into a single record with the most common DNA and genes. The sample table records 740,000 or so distinct CDR3 sequences; 35% to 40% of these occur just once. Of the sample, 2.8% is held by the ten largest clones. The sequencing input was PBMCs. These TCRs come from a human donor in good health (CMV status not recorded). Some clones in this sample may be carry-over from other donors' samples.

The CDR3 region is CSARDYGRGNTEAFF. In DNA form, the CDR3 reads TGCAGTGCTAGAGATTACGGCCGGGGAAACACTGAAGCTTTCTTT. The gene calls are TRBV20-1 and TRBJ1-1, with no clear D. The CDR3 extends over 15 amino acids. CDR1 is DFQATT and CDR2 is SNEGSKA in the germline V gene (reference sequence). V lost 0 bases, J lost 2 bases, and 13 bases lay in between.

Of note for this clonotype: One end of the junction fails to match germline, which may point to a read error. The chain links TRBV20-1 to TRBJ1-6; perhaps TRBD1 as D (5 bases). In germline, CDR1 is DFQATT, CDR2 SNEGSKA (reference sequence). The CDR3 is 14 amino acids. CDR3 amino acids: CSAREGRDNSPLHF. The CDR3 bases are TGCAGTGCCAGAGAGGGACGGGACAATTCACCCCTCCACTTT.

This clonotype was counted many times. This chain links TRBV28 with TRBJ2-7; 10 nucleotides agree with TRBD2. The CDR3 loop spans 15 amino acids. Germline-derived CDR1 and CDR2 are MDHEN and SYDVKM. V shed 3 bases, J shed 1 base, and the junction held 3 bases outside the gene matches. The chain's CDR3 is CASSFASGGSYEQYF. In DNA form, the CDR3 reads TGTGCCAGCAGTTTTGCTAGCGGGGGTTCCTACGAGCAGTACTTC.

V is TRBV7-2 and J is TRBJ2-5, with 7 nucleotides matching TRBD1. This CDR3 is 15 amino acids long. The V segment lost 5 bases and the J segment 2 bases; nucleotides outside the gene matches: 8. Germline CDR1 SGHTA, CDR2 FQGNSA. The chain's CDR3 is CASSPPGRGQETQYF. The CDR3 DNA reads TGTGCCAGCAGCCCTCCTGGCAGGGGGCAAGAGACCCAGTACTTC.

As regards this clonotype: A read error may explain this, as a much larger clone is one base away. The V gene is TRBV7-9, the J gene TRBJ2-4, with D maybe TRBD1 (6 bases). Trimming stripped 8 bases from V and 5 bases from J, with 10 bases between. The CDR3 runs to 12 residues. Per germline, CDR1 SEHNR and CDR2 FQNEAQ (reference sequence). The DNA of the CDR3 is TGTGCCAGCTGGGGGCGCGAAAACATTCAGTACTTC. This sequence encodes CASWGRENIQYF. Using reference TRBV7-9 and TRBJ2-4 for the parts outside the CDR3, the full variable domain is DTGVSQNPRHKITKRGQNVTFRCDPISEHNRLYWYRQTLGQGPEFLTYFQNEAQLEKSRLLSDRFSAERPKGSFSTLEIQRTEQGDSAMYLCASWGRENIQYFGAGTRLSVL.

The J gene is TRBJ2-3, the V gene TRBV11-2; the match to TRBD2 covers 7 bases. Losses at the gene ends were 5 bases for V and 5 bases for J; bases not matched to a gene: 16. Looked up from germline, CDR1 is SGHAT and CDR2 is FQNNGV. The CDR3 has 17 amino acids. This CDR3 reads CASSPSAGRVRGDTQYF. CDR3 sequence (DNA): TGTGCCAGCAGCCCGTCTGCAGGGAGGGTGAGAGGAGATACGCAGTATTTT.

CDR3 coding DNA: TGTGCCAGCGCAGCTCAGGGAGTAAGGCTCTACGAGCAGTACTTC. This translates into CASAAQGVRLYEQYF. The chain employs TRBV7-8 and TRBJ2-7; the D gene could be TRBD1 or TRBD2 (5 bases each). CDR3 size: 15 residues. Trimming took 8 bases from V and 3 from J, leaving 20 bases between them. The germline CDR1 and CDR2 sequences are SGHVS and FQNEAQ.

This clonotype was observed a few times. This chain uses TRBV7-9 with TRBJ2-3; TRBD1 matches at 7 bases. V shed 5 bases and J 2 bases; nucleotides not matched to a gene: 13. This CDR3 is 17 amino acids long. Germline CDR1 and CDR2: SEHNR and FQNEAQ (reference sequence). CDR3 in DNA: TGTGCCAGCAGCCACAGGCGACAGGGAGTGCTCACAGATACGCAGTATTTT. This codes for CASSHRRQGVLTDTQYF. Full variable domain (missing parts from reference TRBV7-9 and TRBJ2-3): DTGVSQNPRHKITKRGQNVTFRCDPISEHNRLYWYRQTLGQGPEFLTYFQNEAQLEKSRLLSDRFSAERPKGSFSTLEIQRTEQGDSAMYLCASSHRRQGVLTDTQYFGPGTRLTVL.

V usage is TRBV6-5 and J usage is TRBJ1-1, with D unresolved. CDR3 length: 11 amino acids. The germline CDR1 and CDR2 sequences are MNHEY and SVGAGI. The V end lost 6 bases, the J end lost 4 bases, and 6 bases lay between the germline ends. The CDR3 sequence: CASRTGTEAFF. As DNA, the CDR3 is TGTGCCAGCAGGACGGGCACTGAAGCTTTCTTT.

This clonotype showed up just a few times. This rearrangement joins TRBV6-6 to TRBJ2-5; 12 positions agree with TRBD1. The CDR3 length is 13 residues. J was trimmed by 6 bases and V by 4 bases; bases with no gene match: 0. From germline, CDR1 is MNHNY and CDR2 SVGAGI (reference sequence). The CDR3 sequence is CASSWDRGQTQYF. The CDR3 DNA is TGTGCCAGCAGTTGGGACAGGGGGCAGACCCAGTACTTC.

The table lists this clonotype with many counts. V usage is TRBV7-3 and J usage is TRBJ2-1; D is possibly TRBD2 (7 bases). This CDR3 is 17 amino acids long. Looked up from germline, CDR1 is SGHTA and CDR2 is FQGTGA. V lost 1 base and J lost 9, with 22 bases in between. CDR3 protein: CASSLKEGGAGFTEQFF. CDR3 coding DNA: TGTGCCAGCAGCTTAAAGGAAGGGGGGGCCGGATTCACTGAGCAGTTCTTC.

The chain carries TRBV27 and TRBJ2-1, with no clear D. V was shortened by 11 bases and J by 13 bases, with 9 bases between the two germline ends. This CDR3 contains 8 residues. CDR1 MNHEY and CDR2 SMNVEV come from the germline V gene (reference sequence). CDR3 sequence (DNA): TGTGCCTCAGTCACCCAGTTCTTC. It is translated as CASVTQFF.

J is TRBJ1-6 and V is TRBV27; D gene unclear. Trimming shortened V by 6 bases and J by 9 bases, and 15 bases separated the two germline ends. The CDR3 spans 14 residues. CDR1 is MNHEY and CDR2 is SMNVEV in the germline V gene (reference sequence). CDR3 DNA: TGTGCCAGCAGGTTGATAGTAAGAGGTTCACCCCTCCACTTT. Protein: CASRLIVRGSPLHF.

This clonotype was seen more than once but under ten times. The V and J genes are TRBV12-3 or TRBV12-4 and TRBJ2-3, with D possibly matching TRBD2 (6 bases). V was trimmed by 6 bases and J by 7 bases, leaving 11 bases between them. This CDR3 contains 12 residues. CDR3 DNA: TGTGCCAGCAGCTCGGGACTTTATACGCAGTATTTT. This gives the protein CASSSGLYTQYF.

This clonotype was seen only once. The J gene is TRBJ1-2, the V gene TRBV28; 7 nucleotides agree with TRBD1. The V segment lost 7 bases and the J segment 2 bases; nucleotides outside the gene matches: 10. Per the germline V gene, CDR1 is MDHEN and CDR2 is SYDVKM. The CDR3 has 15 amino acids. The CDR3 bases are TGTGCCAGCAACCGGGACAGAGCGTTCAACTATGGCTACACCTTC. As protein: CASNRDRAFNYGYTF.

Only a few counts were recorded for this clonotype. In DNA, the CDR3 is TGTGCCAGCAGCTTAGCGCGGGCAGGGGTAATCGGCTACACCTTC. This encodes CASSLARAGVIGYTF. V gene TRBV7-8 combines with J gene TRBJ1-2; a weak D match, TRBD1 (6 bases). Between the trimmed V and J ends, which lost 0 bases and 8 bases, there was a span of 16 bases. The CDR3 is 15 amino acids. Germline CDR1 reads SGHVS; CDR2 reads FQNEAQ.

V gene TRBV12-3 or TRBV12-4 combines with J gene TRBJ2-5, with 7 bases that match TRBD2. The length of the CDR3 is 13 residues. After removal of 6 bases from V and 5 bases from J, the junction contained 6 bases not matched to a gene. DNA of the CDR3: TGTGCCAGCAGAAGTGGGGGGGGGGAGACCCAGTACTTC. Translated, it gives CASRSGGGETQYF.

This clonotype was picked up a small number of times. The chain links TRBV7-6 to TRBJ1-1; no clear D. This CDR3 spans 13 amino acids. V shed 0 bases and J shed 3 bases, with 5 bases lying between them. Germline V gives CDR1 SGHVS, CDR2 FNYEAQ. CDR3 protein: CASSLAQYTEAFF. The CDR3 DNA reads TGTGCCAGCAGCTTAGCCCAGTACACTGAAGCTTTCTTT.

This rearrangement joins TRBV7-2 to TRBJ2-1; 8 nucleotides line up with TRBD2. The germline CDR1 and CDR2 sequences are SGHTA and FQGNSA. There are 16 residues in the CDR3. Trimming removed 1 base from V and 6 bases from J; junction bases left unmatched: 8. The CDR3 DNA reads as TGTGCCAGCAGCTTAGTCGGAACTAGCGGCCGCAATGAGCAGTTCTTC. Its protein is CASSLVGTSGRNEQFF.

The gene calls are TRBV6-5 and TRBJ2-6; 8 positions match TRBD2. V lost 4 bases, J lost 0 bases, and 14 bases stayed unmatched. This CDR3 has 20 residues. Germline V gene data show CDR1 as MNHEY and CDR2 as SVGAGI. The CDR3 coding sequence is TGTGCCAGCAGTTCTCGGCCCGACAGGCGGGGGGTCTCTGGGGCCAACGTCCTGACTTTC. Translation gives CASSSRPDRRGVSGANVLTF.

V usage is TRBV15 and J usage is TRBJ1-2; D call uncertain. Germline CDR1 reads LNHNV; CDR2 reads YYDKDF (reference sequence). CDR3 length: 13 residues. Trimming took 5 bases from V and 8 from J, leaving 15 bases between them. CDR3: CATSLRNTWGYTF. Written as DNA, the CDR3 is TGTGCCACCAGCCTTAGAAATACGTGGGGCTACACCTTC.

This clonotype was observed at least ten times. The chain couples TRBV12-3 or TRBV12-4 to TRBJ1-5, with 7 positions matching TRBD1. J was trimmed by 4 bases and V by 6 bases; bases with no gene match: 6. This CDR3 has 14 residues. The CDR3 DNA reads as TGTGCCAGCAGACAGGGGACCTGGAATCAGCCCCAGCATTTT. This gives the protein CASRQGTWNQPQHF.

This clonotype was recorded at least ten times. The V call is TRBV7-2, the J call TRBJ2-4; TRBD1 agrees at 8 bases. CDR3 size: 15 residues. Trimming cost V 5 bases and J 2 bases; bases outside gene matches: 5. Germline V gene data show CDR1 as SGHTA and CDR2 as FQGNSA. The CDR3 reads CASSQQGETKNIQYF. In nucleotides, the CDR3 is TGTGCCAGCAGCCAACAGGGGGAGACCAAAAACATTCAGTACTTC. The entire variable domain, with the rest obtained from reference TRBV7-2 and TRBJ2-4, is as follows: GAGVSQSPSNKVTEKGKDVELRCDPISGHTALYWYRQSLGQGLEFLIYFQGNSAPDKSGLPSDRFSAERTGGSVSTLTIQRTQQEDSAVYLCASSQQGETKNIQYFGAGTRLSVL.

This chain joins TRBV20-1 and TRBJ1-5; D might be TRBD1 (5 bases). CDR3 size: 14 residues. V shed 6 bases and J shed 0 bases, with 12 bases lying between them. Germline CDR1 DFQATT, CDR2 SNEGSKA (reference sequence). The CDR3 loop is CSAIGDHSNQPQHF. The CDR3 bases are TGCAGTGCGATAGGGGATCATAGCAATCAGCCCCAGCATTTT.

This clonotype came up many times. The chain recombines TRBV7-3 with TRBJ2-2; D is unclear. Germline-derived CDR1 and CDR2 are SGHTA and FQGTGA. The CDR3 has 14 amino acids. The V end lost 2 bases, the J end lost 5 bases, and 9 bases lay between the germline ends. The DNA of the CDR3 is TGTGCCAGCAGCTTAGTCCCTTTGACCGGGGAGCTGTTTTTT. Translation gives CASSLVPLTGELFF.

Written as DNA, the CDR3 is TGCGCCAGCAGCTTGGGGGCTAGCGAGCTCAAAGGGGAGCTGTTTTTT. Protein sequence: CASSLGASELKGELFF. The rearrangement links TRBV5-1 to TRBJ2-2, with D possibly being TRBD2 (6 bases). V was clipped by 0 bases and J by 8 bases, with 17 bases between them. This CDR3 spans 16 amino acids. Germline V CDR1 and CDR2: SGHRS, YFSETQ.

In this sample, this clonotype turned up many times. The V call is TRBV7-2, the J call TRBJ2-7, with TRBD1 matching over 7 bases. CDR1 and CDR2 from the germline V gene are SGHTA and FQGNSA. V trimming: 5 bases; J trimming: 2 bases; junction bases outside the gene matches: 9. This CDR3 has 15 amino acids. This chain's CDR3 is CASSARDRLAYEQYF. As DNA, the CDR3 is TGTGCCAGCAGCGCAAGGGACAGACTTGCCTACGAGCAGTACTTC.

This chain links TRBV30 with TRBJ1-1; D is undetermined. The CDR3 runs to 13 residues. The germline V and J ends were trimmed by 0 bases and 5 bases, with 10 bases remaining between them. Germline V gene sequence: CDR1 GTSNPN, CDR2 SVGIG (reference sequence). CDR3: CAWSVGPRTEAFF. As DNA, the CDR3 is TGTGCCTGGAGTGTAGGTCCGAGGACTGAAGCTTTCTTT.

This chain's CDR3 is CAIRGVGGVSYNEQFF. CDR3 in DNA: TGTGCCATCAGGGGGGTTGGGGGAGTTTCCTACAATGAGCAGTTCTTC. V is TRBV10-3 and J is TRBJ2-1; tentatively, D is TRBD1 or TRBD2 (5 bases each). Trimming took off 6 bases at V and 1 base at J, with 16 bases between the two ends. This CDR3 comprises 16 residues. Germline V CDR1 and CDR2: ENHRY, SYGVKD.

V is TRBV20-1 and J is TRBJ2-3; D might be TRBD1 (6 bases). This CDR3 has 13 amino acids. Trimming removed 6 bases from V and 3 bases from J, with 13 bases in between. Germline lookup yields CDR1 DFQATT and CDR2 SNEGSKA (reference sequence). CDR3 DNA: TGCAGTGCACACAGGGCGGGTACAGATACGCAGTATTTT. Amino acid sequence: CSAHRAGTDTQYF.